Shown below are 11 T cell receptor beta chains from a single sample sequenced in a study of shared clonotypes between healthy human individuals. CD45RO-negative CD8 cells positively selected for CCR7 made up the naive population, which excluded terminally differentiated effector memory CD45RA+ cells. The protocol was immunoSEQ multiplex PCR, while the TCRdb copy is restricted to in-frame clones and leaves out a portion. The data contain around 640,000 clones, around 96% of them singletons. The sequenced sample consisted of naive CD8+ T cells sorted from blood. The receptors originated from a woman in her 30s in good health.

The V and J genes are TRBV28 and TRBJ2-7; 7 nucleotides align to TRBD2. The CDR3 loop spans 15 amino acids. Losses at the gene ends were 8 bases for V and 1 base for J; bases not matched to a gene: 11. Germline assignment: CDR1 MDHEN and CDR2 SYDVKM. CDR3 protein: CASQPSAGESYEQYF. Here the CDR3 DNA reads TGTGCCAGCCAGCCGTCGGCGGGAGAGTCCTACGAGCAGTACTTC.

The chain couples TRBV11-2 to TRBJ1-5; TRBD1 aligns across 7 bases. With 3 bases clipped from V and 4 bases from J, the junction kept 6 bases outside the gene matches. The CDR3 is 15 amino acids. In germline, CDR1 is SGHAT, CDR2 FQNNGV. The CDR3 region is CASSLGTAGNQPQHF. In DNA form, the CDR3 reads TGTGCCAGCAGCTTGGGGACAGCGGGGAATCAGCCCCAGCATTTT.

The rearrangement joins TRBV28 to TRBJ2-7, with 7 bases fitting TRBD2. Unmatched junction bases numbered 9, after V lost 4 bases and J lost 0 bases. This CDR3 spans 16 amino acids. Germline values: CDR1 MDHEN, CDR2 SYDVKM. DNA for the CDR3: TGTGCCAGCAGTTACCCACTAGCGTATAGCTCCTACGAGCAGTACTTC. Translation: CASSYPLAYSSYEQYF. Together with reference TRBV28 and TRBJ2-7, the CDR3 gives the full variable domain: DVKVTQSSRYLVKRTGEKVFLECVQDMDHENMFWYRQDPGLGLRLIYFSYDVKMKEKGDIPEGYSVSREKKERFSLILESASTNQTSMYLCASSYPLAYSSYEQYFGPGTRLTVT.

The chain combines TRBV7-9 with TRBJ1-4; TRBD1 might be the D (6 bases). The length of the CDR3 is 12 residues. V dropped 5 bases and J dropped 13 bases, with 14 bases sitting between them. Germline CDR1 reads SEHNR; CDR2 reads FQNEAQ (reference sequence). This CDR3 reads CASSQPPQGLFF. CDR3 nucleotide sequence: TGTGCCAGCAGCCAGCCCCCACAGGGACTGTTTTTT.

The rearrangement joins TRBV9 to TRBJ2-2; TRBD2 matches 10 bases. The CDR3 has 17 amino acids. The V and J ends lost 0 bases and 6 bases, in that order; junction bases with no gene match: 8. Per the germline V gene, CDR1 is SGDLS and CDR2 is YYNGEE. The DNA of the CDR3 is TGTGCCAGCAGCGTAGATCAGCTAGCGGGAGTAGCCGGGGAGCTGTTTTTT. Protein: CASSVDQLAGVAGELFF.

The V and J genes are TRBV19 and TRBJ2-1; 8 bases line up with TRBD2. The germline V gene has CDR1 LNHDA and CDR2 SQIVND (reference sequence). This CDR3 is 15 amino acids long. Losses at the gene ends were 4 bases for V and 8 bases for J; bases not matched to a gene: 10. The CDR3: CASSTEAGVLYEQFF. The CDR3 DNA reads TGTGCCAGTAGTACAGAAGCGGGAGTTCTTTATGAGCAGTTCTTC.

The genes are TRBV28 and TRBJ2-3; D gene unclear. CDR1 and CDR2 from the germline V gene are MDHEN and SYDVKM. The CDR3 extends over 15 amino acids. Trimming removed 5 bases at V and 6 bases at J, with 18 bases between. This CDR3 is CASSPGPGTADTQYF. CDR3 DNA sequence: TGTGCCAGCAGTCCTGGCCCTGGAACGGCGGATACGCAGTATTTT.

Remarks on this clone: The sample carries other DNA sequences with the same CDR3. CDR3 sequence: CASSVAWGAGELFF. The CDR3 DNA is TGTGCCAGCAGCGTAGCTTGGGGGGCCGGGGAGCTGTTTTTT. The gene calls are TRBV9 and TRBJ2-2, with D maybe TRBD2 (6 bases). There are 14 residues in the CDR3. The V gene lost 0 bases and the J gene lost 6 bases, with 9 bases spanning the gap. The germline V gene has CDR1 SGDLS and CDR2 YYNGEE.

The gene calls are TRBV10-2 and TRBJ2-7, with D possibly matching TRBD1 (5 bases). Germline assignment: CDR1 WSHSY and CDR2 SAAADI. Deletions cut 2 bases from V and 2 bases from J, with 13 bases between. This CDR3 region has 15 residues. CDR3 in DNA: TGCGCCAGCAGTGAGGGGCGAGACAGACCCTACGAGCAGTACTTC. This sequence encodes CASSEGRDRPYEQYF.

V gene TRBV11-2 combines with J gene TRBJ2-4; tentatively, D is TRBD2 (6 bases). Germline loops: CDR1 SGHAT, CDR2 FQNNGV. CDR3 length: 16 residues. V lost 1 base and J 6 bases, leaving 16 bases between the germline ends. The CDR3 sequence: CASSLGGGGRRNIQYF. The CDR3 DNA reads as TGTGCCAGCAGCTTAGGGGGAGGAGGGCGGCGAAACATTCAGTACTTC.

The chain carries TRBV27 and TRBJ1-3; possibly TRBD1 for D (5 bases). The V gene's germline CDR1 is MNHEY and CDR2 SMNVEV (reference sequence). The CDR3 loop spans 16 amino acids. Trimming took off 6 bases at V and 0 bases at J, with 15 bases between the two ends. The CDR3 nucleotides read TGTGCCAGCAGCTGGGGCACCCCGGCCTCTGGAAACACCATATATTTT. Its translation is CASSWGTPASGNTIYF.